The text below deals with one T cell receptor beta chain. Its antigen is unidentified. The data were taken from a study of T cell clonotyping in hematopoietic cell transplantation. Study results and caveats: Few recipient clonotypes overlapped donors; over 95% were de novo at given depth. Pathologically expanded recipient clonotypes increased progressively from day 30 to day 180 as diversity fell. Without cell sorting, CD4 versus CD8 contributions remain unresolved.

Germline CDR1 is SGHRS and CDR2 is YFSETQ. Trimming cost V 4 bases and J 0 bases, with 19 bases left between them. The CDR3 contains 18 residues. Libraries were prepared by immunoSEQ multiplex PCR; TCRdb keeps only in-frame clonotypes and omits some of them. The sample holds approximately 7,500 clones, 89% seen once. Samples: about 28 days before transplant, then days 30, 100 and 180 after. The material was PBMCs, obtained 30 days after allogeneic stem cell transplant. This receptor was taken from a female patient in her forties or fifties who had an allogeneic stem cell transplant from an unrelated donor, so the T cells may come from the graft donor. Some clones in this sample may be carry-over from other donors' samples. The rearrangement uses TRBV5-1 and TRBJ1-4, with D possibly being TRBD1 (5 bases). The chain's CDR3 is CASSTEAQVPATNEKLFF. CDR3 sequence (DNA): TGCGCCAGCAGCACCGAGGCACAGGTCCCCGCAACTAATGAAAAACTGTTTTTT.